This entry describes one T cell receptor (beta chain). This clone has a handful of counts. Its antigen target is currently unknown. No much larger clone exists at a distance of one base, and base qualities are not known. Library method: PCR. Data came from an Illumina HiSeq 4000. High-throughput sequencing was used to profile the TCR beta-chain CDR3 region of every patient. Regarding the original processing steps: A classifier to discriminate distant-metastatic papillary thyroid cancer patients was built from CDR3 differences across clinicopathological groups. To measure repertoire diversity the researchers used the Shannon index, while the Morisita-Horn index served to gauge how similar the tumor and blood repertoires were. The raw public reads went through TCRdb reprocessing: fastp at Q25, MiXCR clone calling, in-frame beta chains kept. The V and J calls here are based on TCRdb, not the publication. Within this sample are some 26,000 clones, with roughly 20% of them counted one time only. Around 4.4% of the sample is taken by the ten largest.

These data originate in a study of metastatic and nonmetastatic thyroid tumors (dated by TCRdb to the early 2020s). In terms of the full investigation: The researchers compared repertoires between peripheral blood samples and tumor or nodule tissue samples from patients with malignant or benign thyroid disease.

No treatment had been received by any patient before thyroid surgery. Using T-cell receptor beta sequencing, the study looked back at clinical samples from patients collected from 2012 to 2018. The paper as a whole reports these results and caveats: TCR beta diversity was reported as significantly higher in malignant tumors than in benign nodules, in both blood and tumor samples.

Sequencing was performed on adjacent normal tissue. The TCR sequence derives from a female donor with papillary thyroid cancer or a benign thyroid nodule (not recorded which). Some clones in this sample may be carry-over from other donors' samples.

CDR3 sequence: CASSYWTGGRETQYF. The DNA is as follows: TGTGCCAGCAGCTACTGGACAGGGGGGAGAGAGACCCAGTACTTC. The chain links TRBV5-4 with TRBJ2-5; 10 of the junction bases match TRBD1. V is cut back by 3 bases and J by 4 bases, with 6 bases in the junction unmatched. The CDR3 measures 15 amino acids from cysteine to phenylalanine. This entry keeps only the CDR3 DNA: 45 bases, framed from base 1. From the germline V gene (reference sequence), CDR1 is SGHNT and CDR2 is YYREEE.